Each of the 29 T cell receptor beta chains below was sequenced from the same sample in a study of T cells in Graves' hyperthyroidism and ophthalmopathy. RNA transcripts were the template for amplifying TCR beta CDR3 regions. First-round RT-PCR with HTBI primers amplified the TCR CDR3 region. TCRdb redid the calling of the multiplex PCR reads with MiXCR, one entry per CDR3 protein. Here the sample spans 350,000 to 500,000 distinct CDR3 sequences, about an eighth being singletons. The sequencing input was blood. The receptors come from a woman aged 18-29 years with Graves' hyperthyroidism.

In this sample, this clonotype turned up many times. The chain employs TRBV3-1 and TRBJ1-1; TRBD1 aligns across 10 bases. The CDR3 length is 16 residues. V lost 4 bases to trimming and J lost 5 bases; unmatched junction nucleotides: 10. Germline V gives CDR1 LGHDT, CDR2 YNNKEL (reference sequence). The CDR3 sequence is CASSRNSGTGVTEAFF. CDR3 nucleotides: TGTGCCAGCAGCCGGAACTCCGGGACAGGGGTAACTGAAGCTTTCTTT.

V usage is TRBV20-1 and J usage is TRBJ1-1; unclear D gene. With 0 bases removed from V and 5 bases from J, the gap between germline ends came to 7 bases. This CDR3 is 12 amino acids long. Germline values: CDR1 DFQATT, CDR2 SNEGSKA (reference sequence). CDR3 residues: CSARDMGTEAFF. Here the CDR3 DNA reads TGCAGTGCTAGAGATATGGGAACTGAAGCTTTCTTT.

Ten or more counts support this clonotype. V is TRBV3-1 and J is TRBJ1-1; no reliable D call. The CDR3 consists of 12 residues. V was shortened by 1 base and J by 5 bases, with 5 bases between the two germline ends. CDR1 LGHDT and CDR2 YNNKEL come from the germline V gene (reference sequence). CDR3 nucleotide sequence: TGTGCCAGCAGCCAAGGAAGTACTGAAGCTTTCTTT. Translation gives CASSQGSTEAFF.

The chain couples TRBV11-1 to TRBJ2-7, with D maybe TRBD1 (6 bases). Per germline, CDR1 SGHAT and CDR2 FQDESV (reference sequence). This CDR3 is 14 amino acids long. V lost 1 base and J lost 4, with 11 bases in between. The CDR3 spells CASSLEGELYEQYF. The CDR3 region has the DNA TGTGCCAGCAGCTTAGAGGGGGAGTTGTACGAGCAGTACTTC.

This clonotype was seen many times. The CDR3 DNA reads TGCAGCGTTGAGAACAGGCAGGGCTATGGCTACACCTTC. Translated, it gives CSVENRQGYGYTF. The rearrangement uses TRBV29-1 and TRBJ1-2, with D possibly being TRBD1 (5 bases). CDR3 length: 13 residues. Looked up from germline, CDR1 is SQVTM and CDR2 is ANQGSEA. The V end was cut by 3 bases, the J end by 4 bases, with 12 bases between.

In nucleotides, the CDR3 is TGTGCCAGCAGCTTATTGAGGGACGATAATGAAAAACTGTTTTTT. It is translated as CASSLLRDDNEKLFF. This sequence joins TRBV7-6 and TRBJ1-4, with a possible D match to TRBD1 (5 bases). V lost 2 bases and J lost 4, with 11 bases in between. In germline, CDR1 is SGHVS, CDR2 FNYEAQ. The CDR3 spans 15 residues.

This clonotype was seen many times. V usage is TRBV27 and J usage is TRBJ2-7; tentative D call: TRBD2 (6 bases). The CDR3 extends over 14 amino acids. Trimming shortened V by 5 bases and J by 3 bases, and 14 bases separated the two germline ends. Germline V gene sequence: CDR1 MNHEY, CDR2 SMNVEV (reference sequence). The CDR3 reads CASSLAGPYYEQYF. In nucleotides, the CDR3 is TGTGCCAGCAGTCTGGCGGGACCTTACTACGAGCAGTACTTC.

Ten or more counts support this clonotype. J is TRBJ2-3 and V is TRBV10-3; 7 nucleotides align to TRBD1. With 11 bases clipped from V and 1 base from J, the junction kept 12 bases outside the gene matches. Germline assignment: CDR1 ENHRY and CDR2 SYGVKD. The CDR3 is 15 residues long. The chain's CDR3 is CAANQTGKGTDTQYF. CDR3 in DNA: TGTGCCGCGAACCAGACAGGGAAAGGCACAGATACGCAGTATTTT.

In this sample, this clonotype turned up once. One junction end does not reproduce the germline sequence, and a read error may be involved. The V and J genes are TRBV5-8 and TRBJ1-2; the D gene is possibly TRBD1 (6 bases). The CDR3 has 16 amino acids. Germline V gives CDR1 SGHTS, CDR2 YDEGEE. The CDR3 protein is CASSLAGTTSNYVYTF. The CDR3 DNA follows: TGTGCCAGCAGCTTGGCGGGGACAACGTCTAACTATGTCTACACCTTC.

This clonotype was counted at least ten times. The chain recombines TRBV11-2 with TRBJ1-5; TRBD1 agrees at 7 bases. The CDR3 totals 17 residues. V lost 5 bases, J lost 2 bases, and 12 bases stayed unmatched. Germline V gene sequence: CDR1 SGHAT, CDR2 FQNNGV. The CDR3 protein is CASSATPGQPGNQPQHF. The DNA for the CDR3 is TGTGCCAGCAGCGCCACACCGGGACAGCCGGGCAATCAGCCCCAGCATTTT.

With regard to this clonotype: This may stem from a read error, because a much larger clone lies one nucleotide away. The rearrangement links TRBV20-1 to TRBJ2-3; unclear D gene. This CDR3 region has 10 residues. Germline V CDR1 and CDR2: DFQATT, SNEGSKA (reference sequence). DNA of the CDR3: TGCAGGGACCTACCGGATACGCGGTATTTT. Amino acids: CRDLPDTRYF.

J is TRBJ1-2 and V is TRBV6-1, with a weak D call TRBD1 (5 bases). Germline V gives CDR1 MNHNS, CDR2 SASEGT. The CDR3 runs to 13 residues. Between the trimmed V and J ends, which lost 6 bases and 8 bases, there was a span of 16 bases. In nucleotides, the CDR3 is TGTGCCAGCAGATCAAGGGGTCTCGGGGGCTACACCTTC. This gives the protein CASRSRGLGGYTF.

The chain couples TRBV12-3 or TRBV12-4 to TRBJ1-1, with D perhaps TRBD1 (6 bases). The germline V and J ends were trimmed by 1 base and 5 bases, with 11 bases remaining between them. The CDR3 runs to 14 residues. CDR3 in amino acids: CASSLETGKTEAFF. The CDR3 nucleotides are TGTGCCAGCAGTTTAGAAACAGGGAAAACTGAAGCTTTCTTT.

This clonotype was detected many times. The rearrangement uses TRBV7-3 and TRBJ2-3, with D unclear. The V end lost 5 bases, the J end lost 2 bases, and 11 bases lay between the germline ends. This CDR3 is 14 amino acids long. Per germline, CDR1 SGHTA and CDR2 FQGTGA. The DNA for the CDR3 is TGTGCCAGCAGCAGATCGGCCGACACAGATACGCAGTATTTT. Its protein is CASSRSADTDTQYF.

Ten or more counts support this clonotype. This chain uses TRBV6-2 or TRBV6-3 with TRBJ2-6; tentatively, D is TRBD2 (5 bases). V was clipped by 1 base and J by 0 bases, with 10 bases between them. Germline-derived CDR1 and CDR2 are MNHEY and SVGEGT. This CDR3 comprises 17 residues. CDR3 nucleotide sequence: TGTGCCAGCAGTTACTGGGAGATCCCCTCTGGGGCCAACGTCCTGACTTTC. This sequence encodes CASSYWEIPSGANVLTF.

The sample holds many counts of this clonotype. The V and J genes are TRBV6-2 or TRBV6-3 and TRBJ1-5; D is possibly TRBD1 (6 bases). Germline values: CDR1 MNHEY, CDR2 SVGEGT. The CDR3 is made up of 16 amino acids. V was cut by 0 bases and J by 4 bases, with 13 bases left in between. CDR3 sequence reads: CASSYSSTGMNQPQHF. CDR3 nucleotides: TGTGCCAGCAGTTACTCGAGTACAGGGATGAATCAGCCCCAGCATTTT.

Note on this clonotype: A much more abundant neighbour one base away suggests this may be a read error. The chain uses TRBV12-3 or TRBV12-4 and TRBJ2-7, with D tentatively TRBD2 (6 bases). The CDR3 has 13 residues. Trimming took 2 bases from V and 7 from J, leaving 12 bases between them. CDR3 loop: CASSLLWGDEQYF. Here the CDR3 DNA reads TGTGCCAGCAGTTTACTATGGGGGGATGAGCAGTACTTC.

This clonotype was seen at least ten times. V gene TRBV28 combines with J gene TRBJ2-6; the match to TRBD1 covers 7 bases. This CDR3 is built from 17 residues. From germline, CDR1 is MDHEN and CDR2 SYDVKM. V gave up 3 bases and J gave up 2 bases; unmatched junction bases: 7. CDR3 DNA sequence: TGTGCCAGCAGTTTTCCCCGAGGACAGGCTGGGGCCAACGTCCTGACTTTC. This codes for CASSFPRGQAGANVLTF.

The sample holds many counts of this clonotype. The rearrangement uses TRBV6-2 or TRBV6-3 and TRBJ2-3; D not resolved. CDR3 length equals 14 residues. Germline V gene lookup returns CDR1 MNHEY and CDR2 SVGEGT. Deletions cut 0 bases from V and 2 bases from J, with 6 bases between. The CDR3 DNA follows: TGTGCCAGCAGTTACTCAACCAACACAGATACGCAGTATTTT. Its protein product is CASSYSTNTDTQYF.

This chain connects TRBV4-3 to TRBJ2-1, with TRBD2 matching 7 bases. This CDR3 has 16 amino acids. Unmatched junction bases numbered 3, after V lost 0 bases and J lost 1 base. Germline V gene lookup returns CDR1 LGHNA and CDR2 YSLEER. The CDR3 region is CASSQEGGRSYNEQFF. The CDR3 nucleotides read TGCGCCAGCAGCCAAGAGGGAGGGAGGTCCTACAATGAGCAGTTCTTC.

This clonotype was observed at least ten times. The chain employs TRBV11-3 and TRBJ2-3; the D gene is possibly TRBD2 (6 bases). Trimming pared 4 bases from V and 6 bases from J, leaving 17 bases between. The CDR3 has 15 residues. From germline, CDR1 is SGHNT and CDR2 YENEEA. DNA for the CDR3: TGTGCCAGCAGCTCTCGGGACTTACTTGGGGATACGCAGTATTTT. Its protein is CASSSRDLLGDTQYF. The variable domain in full, with the rest retrieved from reference TRBV11-3 and TRBJ2-3, is EAGVVQSPRYKIIEKKQPVAFWCNPISGHNTLYWYLQNLGQGPELLIRYENEEAVDDSQLPKDRFSAERLKGVDSTLKIQPAELGDSAVYLCASSSRDLLGDTQYFGPGTRLTVL.

This clonotype turned up a few times. The rearrangement links TRBV9 to TRBJ2-1; TRBD2 aligns across 7 bases. The germline CDR1 and CDR2 sequences are SGDLS and YYNGEE. The CDR3 is made up of 17 amino acids. J was trimmed by 5 bases and V by 0 bases; bases with no gene match: 11. The CDR3: CASSVVSAGAVHNEQFF. CDR3 coding DNA: TGTGCCAGCAGCGTAGTATCGGCGGGAGCGGTACACAATGAGCAGTTCTTC.

This clonotype has more than one count but fewer than ten. The chain has TRBV5-1 and TRBJ2-6, with a weak D call TRBD1 (5 bases). CDR1 and CDR2 from the germline V gene are SGHRS and YFSETQ. V shed 4 bases and J shed 4 bases, with 9 bases lying between them. The CDR3 is made up of 14 amino acids. The CDR3 loop is CASSTWTGANVLTF. In DNA form, the CDR3 reads TGCGCCAGCAGCACGTGGACAGGGGCCAACGTCCTGACTTTC.

The sample holds many counts of this clonotype. The chain carries TRBV7-9 and TRBJ2-7; D is possibly TRBD2 (5 bases). The V gene lost 4 bases and the J gene lost 2 bases, with 18 bases spanning the gap. The CDR3 has 16 residues. In germline, CDR1 is SEHNR, CDR2 FQNEAQ (reference sequence). The CDR3 is CASSSSLTGPPYEQYF. The DNA for the CDR3 is TGTGCCAGCAGCTCTAGCCTTACCGGACCTCCCTACGAGCAGTACTTC.

The chain couples TRBV19 to TRBJ1-4; no reliable D call. Germline loops: CDR1 LNHDA, CDR2 SQIVND (reference sequence). The V gene lost 1 base and the J gene lost 5 bases, with 8 bases spanning the gap. This CDR3 region has 14 residues. The CDR3 reads CASSIVGRNEKLFF. The CDR3 DNA reads as TGTGCCAGTAGTATAGTTGGACGGAATGAAAAACTGTTTTTT.

In its sample, this clonotype was seen many times. The rearrangement joins TRBV9 to TRBJ2-5; a possible D gene is TRBD2 (6 bases). From germline, CDR1 is SGDLS and CDR2 YYNGEE. Trimming pared 0 bases from V and 3 bases from J, leaving 15 bases between. The CDR3 extends over 16 amino acids. The CDR3 sequence is CASSVDGRGSEETQYF. Written as DNA, the CDR3 is TGTGCCAGCAGCGTAGACGGGAGAGGATCGGAAGAGACCCAGTACTTC.

A few counts support this clonotype. A much larger clone differs by one base, so this may be a read error. This chain links TRBV6-1 with TRBJ1-2, with 7 nucleotides matching TRBD1. Trimming at V came to 4 bases and at J to 2 bases, leaving 1 base not matched to a gene. This CDR3 has 13 amino acids. Germline CDR1 MNHNS, CDR2 SASEGT. CDR3 sequence (DNA): TGTGCCAGCAGTGTGGGACAGAACTATGGCTACACCTTC. This translates into CASSVGQNYGYTF.

The rearrangement joins TRBV27 to TRBJ2-5; D is uncertain. Trimming pared 3 bases from V and 2 bases from J, leaving 10 bases between. Per the germline V gene, CDR1 is MNHEY and CDR2 is SMNVEV (reference sequence). The CDR3 is 14 amino acids. This CDR3 reads CASSFHHLQETQYF. The CDR3 DNA follows: TGTGCCAGCAGTTTTCACCACTTACAAGAGACCCAGTACTTC.

The rearrangement uses TRBV4-2 and TRBJ2-1; TRBD2 agrees at 13 bases. The J call is uncertain, as TRBJ2-7 better fits the DNA end. The CDR3 spans 19 residues. Germline V gene sequence: CDR1 LGHNA, CDR2 YNFKEQ. CDR3 sequence (DNA): TGTGCCAGCAGCCAGCTTCGGACTAGCGGGAGAAGAACGGCCAATGAGCAGTACTTC. Translating gives CASSQLRTSGRRTANEQYF.